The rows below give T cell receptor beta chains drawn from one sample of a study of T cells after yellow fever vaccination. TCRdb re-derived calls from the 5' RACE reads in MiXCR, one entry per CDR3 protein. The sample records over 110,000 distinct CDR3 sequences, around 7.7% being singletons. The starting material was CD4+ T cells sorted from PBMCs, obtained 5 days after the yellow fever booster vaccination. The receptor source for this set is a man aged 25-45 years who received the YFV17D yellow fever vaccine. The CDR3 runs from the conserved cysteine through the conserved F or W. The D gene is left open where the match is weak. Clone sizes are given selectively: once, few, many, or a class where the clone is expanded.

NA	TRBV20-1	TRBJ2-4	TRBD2	TGCTGTGCTAGTACCTCAACTAGCGGGAGGGCCCGGAGGAACATTCAGTACTTC	CCASTSTSGRARRNIQYF
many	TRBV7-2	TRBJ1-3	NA	TGTGCCAGCAGCTTAGCAAGGACAGCATACTCTGGAAACACCATATATTTT	CASSLARTAYSGNTIYF
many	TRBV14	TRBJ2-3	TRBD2	TGTGCCAGCAGCCAAGGACTAGCGGGAGTGGATACGCAGTATTTT	CASSQGLAGVDTQYF
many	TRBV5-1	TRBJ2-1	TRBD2	TGCGCCAGCAGCTTGGGGGGGGGAAGGCCCAATGAGCAGTTCTTC	CASSLGGGRPNEQFF
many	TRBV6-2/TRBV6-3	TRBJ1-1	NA	TGTGCCAGCAGTCAAGCAGGCTTGAACACTGAAGCTTTCTTT	CASSQAGLNTEAFF
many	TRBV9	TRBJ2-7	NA	TGTGCCAGCAGCGCGCCAAGCTCCTACGAGCAGTACTTC	CASSAPSSYEQYF
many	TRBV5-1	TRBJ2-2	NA	TGCGCCAGCAGCTTGGACAGCAACACCGGGGAGCTGTTTTTT	CASSLDSNTGELFF
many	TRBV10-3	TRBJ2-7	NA	TGTGCCATCAGTGAGTCGACCACTGCAGGGGAGCAGTACTTC	CAISESTTAGEQYF
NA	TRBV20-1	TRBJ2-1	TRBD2	TGCAGTGCTAGACCGCGGGAGTTGTCCCACAATGAGCAGTTCTTC	CSARPRELSHNEQFF
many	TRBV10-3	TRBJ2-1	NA	TGTGCCACTGGAGGGGGGGCCAACAATGAGCAGTTCTTC	CATGGGANNEQFF
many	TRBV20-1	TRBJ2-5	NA	TGCAGTGCTAGAGATTGGAGGGCCGGGGAGACCCAGTACTTC	CSARDWRAGETQYF
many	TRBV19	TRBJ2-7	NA	TGTGCCAGTAGTACGGTAGGACAGCGTTCCTACGAGCAGTACTTC	CASSTVGQRSYEQYF
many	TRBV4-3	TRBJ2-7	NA	TGCGCCAGCAGCCAAGACTTCACCAGCTCCTACGAGCAGTACTTC	CASSQDFTSSYEQYF
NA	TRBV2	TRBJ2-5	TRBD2	TGTGCCAGCAGTCGGAGCGGGAGGGGGGAGACCCAGTACTTC	CASSRSGRGETQYF
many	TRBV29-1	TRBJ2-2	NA	TGCAGCGTTTTTTTTCAGTCATGGGGGGAGCTGTTTTTT	CSVFFQSWGELFF
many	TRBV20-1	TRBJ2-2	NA	TGCAGTGCTACCCCCAACACCGGGGAGCTGTTTTTT	CSATPNTGELFF
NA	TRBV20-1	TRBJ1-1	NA	TGCAGTGCCTTCCTGCTTCCGAACACTGAAGCTTTCTTT	CSAFLLPNTEAFF
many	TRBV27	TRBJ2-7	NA	TGTGCCAGCAGTTTTGGGGGGGAGCAGTACTTC	CASSFGGEQYF
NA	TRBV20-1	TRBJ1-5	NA	TGCAGTGCTGCAGGGGCGGGCAATCAGCCCCAGCATTTT	CSAAGAGNQPQHF
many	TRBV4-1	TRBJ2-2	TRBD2	TGCGCCAGCAGCCAAGATCGCCCAGGACTAGGACCCGGGGAGCTGTTTTTT	CASSQDRPGLGPGELFF
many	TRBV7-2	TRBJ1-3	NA	TGTGCCAGCAGCTTAGGCGGGACAAACTCTGGAAACACCATATATTTT	CASSLGGTNSGNTIYF